This T cell receptor (beta chain) was identified in a study of PD-L1 blockade in urothelial cancer. Only in-frame clones appear in the TCRdb table, and some are missing; sequencing was by immunoSEQ multiplex PCR. This table holds over 100,000 clones, around 90% found once. This CDR3 region has 13 residues. Germline V CDR1 and CDR2: SNHLY, FYNNEI. V gave up 6 bases and J gave up 5 bases, with 10 bases separating them. Sample time point: peripheral blood 6 weeks after treatment start. The V gene is TRBV2, the J gene TRBJ2-2, with TRBD1 as a possible D gene (6 bases). This TCR was recovered from a man aged 55 to 70 with urothelial cancer. The sample here was PBMCs, taken around atezolizumab (anti-PD-L1) treatment. In nucleotides, the CDR3 is TGTGCCAGCAGCTCAGGGGCGACCGGGGAGCTGTTTTTT. It specifies CASSSGATGELFF.